This T cell receptor (beta chain) was sequenced for a study of blood T cell repertoires in COVID-19. Per germline, CDR1 MNHEY and CDR2 SVGAGI. With V trimmed by 10 bases and J by 5 bases, 3 bases remained unmatched. This CDR3 is built from 12 residues. Profiling relied on immunoSEQ multiplex PCR, and the TCRdb table lists in-frame clones only, not all of them. This repertoire shows under 150,000 clones, roughly three quarters found once; its top ten account for 20% to 25%. The chain employs TRBV6-5 and TRBJ1-2; TRBD1 agrees at 11 bases. The sequenced material came from peripheral blood. The clonotype comes from a man older than 75 with acute or convalescent COVID-19. Written as DNA, the CDR3 is TGTGCCATCGGGACAGGGGGATATGGCTACACCTTC. As protein: CAIGTGGYGYTF.